The 24 T cell receptor beta chains below were found in one sample sequenced in a study of shared clonotypes between healthy human individuals. Assay used: immunoSEQ multiplex PCR; TCRdb lists only in-frame clones, some missing. This table has more than 1 million clones, approximately 78% appearing once. The material sequenced was memory CD4+ T cells from PBMCs. Subset noted: CD45RA-negative fraction. The receptors originated from a man between 18 and 35 years old in good health. Some clones in this sample may be carry-over from other donors' samples.

This clone has just one count. This chain's CDR3 is CASSQQASRSYEQYF. CDR3 sequence (DNA): TGTGCCAGCAGCCAACAAGCGTCCCGCTCCTACGAGCAGTACTTC. The gene calls are TRBV4-2 and TRBJ2-7; no clear D. CDR1 and CDR2 (germline): LGHNA, YNFKEQ. Trimming removed 2 bases from V and 0 bases from J, with 11 bases in between. This CDR3 is built from 15 residues.

The chain joins TRBV14 to TRBJ1-2; the D is unclear. CDR1 and CDR2 (germline): SGHDN, FVKESK. This CDR3 comprises 13 residues. V shed 1 base and J shed 8 bases, with 11 bases lying between them. The CDR3 DNA reads as TGTGCCAGCAGCCAAGGCCTTCAGTCCGGCTACACCTTC. Translation gives CASSQGLQSGYTF.

This clone was counted between two and nine times. This chain uses TRBV28 with TRBJ2-5; 10 nucleotides align to TRBD1. V dropped 4 bases and J dropped 11; count of bases not matched to a gene: 10. The length of the CDR3 is 14 residues. Germline V gene lookup returns CDR1 MDHEN and CDR2 SYDVKM. The CDR3 DNA is TGTGCCAGCAGTTCCCCGGGACAGGGGTGGGAGCAGTACTTC. It specifies CASSSPGQGWEQYF.

This clone was detected only once. The chain recombines TRBV10-2 with TRBJ2-5, with D maybe TRBD1 (6 bases). Trimming took off 4 bases at V and 1 base at J, with 16 bases between the two ends. This CDR3 region has 16 residues. Germline V CDR1 and CDR2: WSHSY, SAAADI. The CDR3 DNA sequence: TGCGCCAGCAGTGCTTACAGGGTACCCCTCCAAGAGACCCAGTACTTC. It encodes CASSAYRVPLQETQYF.

This chain connects TRBV28 to TRBJ1-4; D uncertain. The germline V and J ends were trimmed by 3 bases and 13 bases, with 9 bases remaining between them. CDR1 and CDR2 (germline): MDHEN, SYDVKM. The CDR3 contains 11 residues. CDR3 protein: CASSFGGGLFF. CDR3 sequence (DNA): TGTGCCAGCAGTTTCGGAGGCGGACTGTTTTTT.

The CDR3: CASSVERPPYEQYF. The CDR3 bases are TGTGCCAGCAGCGTAGAAAGGCCCCCCTACGAGCAGTACTTC. The V and J genes are TRBV9 and TRBJ2-7, with D uncertain. V lost 0 bases, J lost 2 bases, and 9 bases lay in between. CDR3 length equals 14 residues. The germline gives CDR1 SGDLS, CDR2 YYNGEE.

CDR3 in amino acids: CASTTTTGTAYEQYF. CDR3 nucleotide sequence: TGCGCCAGCACCACGACTACCGGGACAGCCTACGAGCAGTACTTC. The gene calls are TRBV23-1 and TRBJ2-7; 7 nucleotides match TRBD1. TRBV23-1 is noted as an ORF with a role that remains uncertain. The length of the CDR3 is 15 residues. V trimming: 7 bases; J trimming: 2 bases; junction bases outside the gene matches: 11.

V is TRBV5-1 and J is TRBJ2-1; 12 nucleotides agree with TRBD2. J gave up 8 bases and V 0 bases, and 9 bases lay outside the gene matches. Looked up from germline, CDR1 is SGHRS and CDR2 is YFSETQ. The CDR3 is 17 residues long. The CDR3 reads CASSLEGTSGRLDEQFF. The CDR3 DNA follows: TGCGCCAGCAGCTTGGAGGGTACTAGCGGGAGGTTAGATGAGCAGTTCTTC.

The chain links TRBV28 to TRBJ1-1; 9 bases are shared with TRBD1. Germline CDR1 is MDHEN and CDR2 is SYDVKM. The CDR3 is 15 residues long. The trim removed 5 bases at V and 4 bases at J, leaving 8 bases unmatched. The CDR3 reads CASSPGTGRGTEAFF. As DNA, the CDR3 is TGTGCCAGCAGTCCCGGGACAGGGCGAGGCACTGAAGCTTTCTTT.

The rearrangement uses TRBV6-5 and TRBJ2-6; possible D gene TRBD2, 5 bases. The germline V gene encodes CDR1 MNHEY and CDR2 SVGAGI. The CDR3 has 14 amino acids. The germline V and J ends were trimmed by 7 bases and 4 bases, with 11 bases remaining between them. This CDR3 is CASTTGSGANVLTF. Written as DNA, the CDR3 is TGTGCCAGCACCACGGGGTCCGGGGCCAACGTCCTGACTTTC.

The J gene is TRBJ2-1, the V gene TRBV7-6; 11 bases map to TRBD2. After removal of 4 bases from V and 7 bases from J, the junction contained 6 bases not matched to a gene. The CDR3 loop spans 15 amino acids. Looked up from germline, CDR1 is SGHVS and CDR2 is FNYEAQ. The CDR3 here is CASSSLAGGLNEQFF. CDR3 nucleotides: TGTGCCAGCAGCTCCTTAGCGGGAGGGCTGAATGAGCAGTTCTTC.

This clone has just a few counts. The rearrangement links TRBV28 to TRBJ1-1; the D is unclear. Trimming left V 6 bases short and J 2 bases short, with 16 bases between. Germline V gene lookup returns CDR1 MDHEN and CDR2 SYDVKM. The CDR3 length is 15 residues. The CDR3 region has the DNA TGTGCCAGCAGCCTGAATGCTGGGCAAAACACTGAAGCTTTCTTT. Protein product: CASSLNAGQNTEAFF.

The chain uses TRBV7-9 and TRBJ2-7, with a weak D call TRBD2 (5 bases). The CDR3 length is 12 residues. Per the germline V gene, CDR1 is SEHNR and CDR2 is FQNEAQ (reference sequence). Trimming removed 11 bases from V and 2 bases from J, with 13 bases in between. CDR3 coding DNA: TGTGCCGGTGGGAGAAACGCCTACGAGCAGTACTTC. This gives the protein CAGGRNAYEQYF.

The table lists this clone with a few counts. V usage is TRBV6-1 and J usage is TRBJ1-5; D not resolved. V lost 8 bases and J lost 0, with 11 bases in between. The CDR3 consists of 14 residues. The germline V gene encodes CDR1 MNHNS and CDR2 SASEGT. In DNA form, the CDR3 reads TGTGCCAGCTCAGGCGGACTTAGCAATCAGCCCCAGCATTTT. The encoded protein is CASSGGLSNQPQHF.

The chain is built from TRBV18 and TRBJ2-4; D is unclear. This CDR3 spans 15 amino acids. Between the trimmed V and J ends, which lost 4 bases and 0 bases, there was a span of 10 bases. Per the germline V gene, CDR1 is KGHSH and CDR2 is LQKENI. The CDR3 is CASSQTELAKNIQYF. The CDR3 bases are TGTGCCAGCTCACAAACAGAGCTAGCCAAAAACATTCAGTACTTC.

This chain joins TRBV6-6 and TRBJ2-1; the D gene is possibly TRBD2 (6 bases). V lost 0 bases and J lost 1, with 10 bases in between. The CDR3 contains 16 residues. CDR1 is MNHNY and CDR2 is SVGAGI in the germline V gene (reference sequence). CDR3 residues: CASSYSLGRSYNEQFF. The DNA for the CDR3 is TGTGCCAGCAGTTACTCGTTAGGGAGGTCCTACAATGAGCAGTTCTTC.

The CDR3 reads CASSQLAGAYEQYF. The DNA for the CDR3 is TGTGCCAGCAGCCAACTAGCGGGGGCCTACGAGCAGTACTTC. The chain joins TRBV14 to TRBJ2-7; 10 bases line up with TRBD2. This CDR3 has 14 amino acids. CDR1 and CDR2 from the germline V gene are SGHDN and FVKESK. V gave up 2 bases and J gave up 2 bases; unmatched junction bases: 0.

This chain's CDR3 is CASSSIPRISEQYF. The CDR3 DNA sequence: TGTGCCAGCAGCTCAATCCCGCGGATTAGCGAGCAGTACTTC. The chain uses TRBV7-2 and TRBJ2-7, with D uncertain. The CDR3 length is 14 residues. CDR1 is SGHTA and CDR2 is FQGNSA in the germline V gene. The ends were cut back, 4 bases at V and 6 bases at J, with 16 bases in the middle.

The V and J genes are TRBV18 and TRBJ2-3; D unresolved. The germline V gene encodes CDR1 KGHSH and CDR2 LQKENI. Trimming removed 0 bases at V and 2 bases at J, with 6 bases between. There are 14 residues in the CDR3. CDR3 coding DNA: TGTGCCAGCTCACCACCTTCTAACACAGATACGCAGTATTTT. Translated, it gives CASSPPSNTDTQYF.

The chain is built from TRBV5-6 and TRBJ1-2; 8 bases line up with TRBD1. Unmatched junction bases numbered 2, after V lost 3 bases and J lost 7 bases. Germline values: CDR1 SGHDT, CDR2 YYEEEE. The CDR3 contains 12 residues. This CDR3 reads CASSWTGSGYTF. In DNA, the CDR3 is TGTGCCAGCAGCTGGACAGGGAGTGGCTACACCTTC. The variable domain in full, completed from reference TRBV5-6 and TRBJ1-2, reads DAGVTQSPTHLIKTRGQQVTLRCSPKSGHDTVSWYQQALGQGPQFIFQYYEEEERQRGNFPDRFSGHQFPNYSSELNVNALLLGDSALYLCASSWTGSGYTFGSGTRLTVV.

V gene TRBV21-1 combines with J gene TRBJ2-1. TRBV21-1 is a known pseudogene. This CDR3 region has 15 residues. The CDR3 nucleotides read TGTGCCAGCACTACGAGGGGGGTTAATCACAATGAGCAGTTCTTC. Its protein is CASTTRGVNHNEQFF.

This clone was recorded a few times. The chain has TRBV6-1 and TRBJ2-7; D is tentatively TRBD1 or TRBD2 (6 bases each). Germline lookup yields CDR1 MNHNS and CDR2 SASEGT. The CDR3 is 15 amino acids. Deletions cut 3 bases from V and 0 bases from J, with 12 bases between. The CDR3 here is CASSEGGGLSYEQYF. CDR3 DNA sequence: TGTGCCAGCAGTGAGGGGGGCGGGCTCTCCTACGAGCAGTACTTC.

The J gene is TRBJ2-2, the V gene TRBV29-1, with 10 bases identical to TRBD1. Germline CDR1 reads SQVTM; CDR2 reads ANQGSEA. The V segment lost 8 bases and the J segment 4 bases; nucleotides outside the gene matches: 16. This CDR3 is 17 amino acids long. CDR3 sequence (DNA): TGCAGCACCGCCGGGACAGGGGTCCTCCTACCCACCGGGGAGCTGTTTTTT. It codes for CSTAGTGVLLPTGELFF.

The chain has TRBV5-1 and TRBJ2-7, with 8 nucleotides matching TRBD1. The CDR3 consists of 16 residues. Germline CDR1 and CDR2: SGHRS and YFSETQ. The V gene end was trimmed by 4 bases and the J gene end by 2 bases; junction bases not matched to a gene: 11. In DNA form, the CDR3 reads TGCGCCAGCAGCCGCACCTCCGGGACAGGAACCTACGAGCAGTACTTC. Amino acids: CASSRTSGTGTYEQYF. The entire variable domain, with the rest obtained from reference TRBV5-1 and TRBJ2-7, is as follows: KAGVTQTPRYLIKTRGQQVTLSCSPISGHRSVSWYQQTPGQGLQFLFEYFSETQRNKGNFPGRFSGRQFSNSRSEMNVSTLELGDSALYLCASSRTSGTGTYEQYFGPGTRLTVT.